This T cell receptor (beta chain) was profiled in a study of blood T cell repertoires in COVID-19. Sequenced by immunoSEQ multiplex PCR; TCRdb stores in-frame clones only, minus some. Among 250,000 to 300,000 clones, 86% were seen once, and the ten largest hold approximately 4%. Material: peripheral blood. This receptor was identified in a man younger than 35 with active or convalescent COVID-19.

Here the CDR3 reads CATSDFGGGDTQYF. The CDR3 coding sequence is TGTGCCACCAGTGATTTCGGGGGGGGAGATACGCAGTATTTT. The genes are TRBV24-1 and TRBJ2-3, with 8 bases fitting TRBD2. Germline CDR1 KGHDR, CDR2 SFDVKD. V was clipped by 1 base and J by 5 bases; unmatched bases: 1. The CDR3 has 14 residues.